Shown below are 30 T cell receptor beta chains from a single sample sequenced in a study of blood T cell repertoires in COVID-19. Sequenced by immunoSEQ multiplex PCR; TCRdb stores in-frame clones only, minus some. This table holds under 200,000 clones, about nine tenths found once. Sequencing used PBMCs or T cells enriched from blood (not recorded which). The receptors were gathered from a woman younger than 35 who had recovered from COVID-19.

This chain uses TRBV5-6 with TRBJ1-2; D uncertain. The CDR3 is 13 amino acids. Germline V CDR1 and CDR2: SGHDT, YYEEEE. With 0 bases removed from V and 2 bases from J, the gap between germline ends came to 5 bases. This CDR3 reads CASSLGQNYGYTF. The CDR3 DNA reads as TGTGCCAGCAGCTTGGGGCAGAACTATGGCTACACCTTC.

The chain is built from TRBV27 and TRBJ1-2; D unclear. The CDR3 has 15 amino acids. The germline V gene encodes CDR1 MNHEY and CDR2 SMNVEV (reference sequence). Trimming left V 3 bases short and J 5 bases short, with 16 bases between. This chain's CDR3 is CASSFSVSQYYGYTF. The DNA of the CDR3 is TGTGCCAGCAGTTTCTCGGTTTCCCAATATTATGGCTACACCTTC.

The CDR3 DNA sequence: TGTGCCAGCAGCGCGGGGTTGTATCAGCCCCAGCATTTT. Translating it yields CASSAGLYQPQHF. This rearrangement joins TRBV5-8 to TRBJ1-5; D remains ambiguous. Looked up from germline, CDR1 is SGHTS and CDR2 is YDEGEE. Trimming took 4 bases from V and 5 from J, leaving 10 bases between them. The CDR3 spans 13 residues.

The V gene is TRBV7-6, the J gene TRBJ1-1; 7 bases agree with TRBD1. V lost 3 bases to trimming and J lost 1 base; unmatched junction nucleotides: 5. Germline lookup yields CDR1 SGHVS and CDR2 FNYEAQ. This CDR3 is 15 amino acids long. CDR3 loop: CASSFPGQANTEAFF. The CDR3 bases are TGTGCCAGCAGCTTCCCAGGACAGGCGAACACTGAAGCTTTCTTT.

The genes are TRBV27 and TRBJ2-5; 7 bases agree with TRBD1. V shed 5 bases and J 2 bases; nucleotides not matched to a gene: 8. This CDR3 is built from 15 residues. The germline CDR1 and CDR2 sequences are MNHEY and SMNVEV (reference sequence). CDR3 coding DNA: TGTGCCAGCAGTGTTTCGACAGGGCGACAAGAGACCCAGTACTTC. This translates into CASSVSTGRQETQYF.

CDR3 nucleotide sequence: TGTGCCAGCAGCCCGGCAGGGGGCTCCTACGAGCAGTACTTC. Translated: CASSPAGGSYEQYF. V usage is TRBV9 and J usage is TRBJ2-7, with 7 bases lining up with TRBD1. Germline V gene data show CDR1 as SGDLS and CDR2 as YYNGEE. This CDR3 comprises 14 residues. Germline trimming cut 4 bases from V and 0 bases from J; bases unmatched to any gene: 4.

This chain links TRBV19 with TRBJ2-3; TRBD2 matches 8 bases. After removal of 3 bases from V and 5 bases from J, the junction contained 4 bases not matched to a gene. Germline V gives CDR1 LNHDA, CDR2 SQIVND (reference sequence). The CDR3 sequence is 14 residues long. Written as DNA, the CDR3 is TGTGCCAGTAGTATTCCAGCGGGAGTAGATACGCAGTATTTT. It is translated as CASSIPAGVDTQYF. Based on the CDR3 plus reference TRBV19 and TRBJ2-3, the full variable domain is DGGITQSPKYLFRKEGQNVTLSCEQNLNHDAMYWYRQDPGQGLRLIYYSQIVNDFQKGDIAEGYSVSREKKESFPLTVTSAQKNPTAFYLCASSIPAGVDTQYFGPGTRLTVL.

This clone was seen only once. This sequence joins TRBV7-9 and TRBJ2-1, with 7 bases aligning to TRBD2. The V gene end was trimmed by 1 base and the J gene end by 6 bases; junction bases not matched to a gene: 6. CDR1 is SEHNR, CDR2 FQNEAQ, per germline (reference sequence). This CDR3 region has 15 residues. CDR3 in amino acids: CASSLVGWGGNEQFF. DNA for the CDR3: TGTGCCAGCAGCTTAGTAGGCTGGGGGGGCAATGAGCAGTTCTTC. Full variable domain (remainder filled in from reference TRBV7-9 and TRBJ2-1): DTGVSQNPRHKITKRGQNVTFRCDPISEHNRLYWYRQTLGQGPEFLTYFQNEAQLEKSRLLSDRFSAERPKGSFSTLEIQRTEQGDSAMYLCASSLVGWGGNEQFFGPGTRLTVL.

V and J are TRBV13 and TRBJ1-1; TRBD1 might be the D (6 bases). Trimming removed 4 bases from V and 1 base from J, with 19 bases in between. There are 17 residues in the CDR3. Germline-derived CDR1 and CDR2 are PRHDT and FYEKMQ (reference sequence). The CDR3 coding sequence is TGTGCCAGCAGCTCTGATAAAACAGGGTACCCGAACACTGAAGCTTTCTTT. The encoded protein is CASSSDKTGYPNTEAFF.

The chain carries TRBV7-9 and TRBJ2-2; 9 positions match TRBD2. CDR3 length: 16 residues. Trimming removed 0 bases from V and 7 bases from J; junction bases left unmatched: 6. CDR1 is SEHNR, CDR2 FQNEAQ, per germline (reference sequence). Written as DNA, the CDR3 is TGTGCCAGCAGCTTAGCGATTAGCGGGAGTGGCGGGGAGCTGTTTTTT. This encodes CASSLAISGSGGELFF. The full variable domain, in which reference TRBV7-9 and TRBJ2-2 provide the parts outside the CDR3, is DTGVSQNPRHKITKRGQNVTFRCDPISEHNRLYWYRQTLGQGPEFLTYFQNEAQLEKSRLLSDRFSAERPKGSFSTLEIQRTEQGDSAMYLCASSLAISGSGGELFFGEGSRLTVL.

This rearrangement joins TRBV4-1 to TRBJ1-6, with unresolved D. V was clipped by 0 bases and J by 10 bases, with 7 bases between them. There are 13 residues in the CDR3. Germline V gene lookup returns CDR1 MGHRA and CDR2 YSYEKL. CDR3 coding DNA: TGCGCCAGCAGCCAAGATTCGGTATCACCCCTCCACTTT. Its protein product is CASSQDSVSPLHF.

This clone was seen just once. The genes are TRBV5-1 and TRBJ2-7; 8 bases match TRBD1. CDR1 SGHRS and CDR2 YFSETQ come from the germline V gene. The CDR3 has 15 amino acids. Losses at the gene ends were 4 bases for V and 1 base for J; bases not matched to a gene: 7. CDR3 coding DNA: TGCGCCAGCAGCATACGGACAGGGCCATCCTACGAGCAGTACTTC. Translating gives CASSIRTGPSYEQYF.

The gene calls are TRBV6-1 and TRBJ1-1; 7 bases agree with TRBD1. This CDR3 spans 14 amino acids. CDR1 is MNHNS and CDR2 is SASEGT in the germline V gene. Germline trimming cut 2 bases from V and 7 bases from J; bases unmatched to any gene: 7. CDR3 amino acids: CASSEMRTGNEAFF. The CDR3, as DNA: TGTGCCAGCAGTGAAATGAGGACAGGAAATGAAGCTTTCTTT.

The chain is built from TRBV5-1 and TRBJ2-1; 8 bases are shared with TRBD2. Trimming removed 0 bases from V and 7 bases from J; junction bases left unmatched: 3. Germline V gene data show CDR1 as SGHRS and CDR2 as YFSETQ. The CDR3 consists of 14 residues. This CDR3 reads CASSLVLAVNEQFF. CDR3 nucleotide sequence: TGCGCCAGCAGCTTGGTACTAGCGGTAAATGAGCAGTTCTTC. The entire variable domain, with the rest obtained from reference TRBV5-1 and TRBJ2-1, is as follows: KAGVTQTPRYLIKTRGQQVTLSCSPISGHRSVSWYQQTPGQGLQFLFEYFSETQRNKGNFPGRFSGRQFSNSRSEMNVSTLELGDSALYLCASSLVLAVNEQFFGPGTRLTVL.

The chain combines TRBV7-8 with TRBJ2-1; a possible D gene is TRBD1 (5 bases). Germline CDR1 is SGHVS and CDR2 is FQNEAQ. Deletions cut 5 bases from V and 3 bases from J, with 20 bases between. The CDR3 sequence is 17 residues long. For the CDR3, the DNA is TGTGCCAGCAGCCCCCGTCCAAGGGGCGGAAGCTACAATGAGCAGTTCTTC. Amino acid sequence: CASSPRPRGGSYNEQFF. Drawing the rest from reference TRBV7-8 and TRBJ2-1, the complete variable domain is GAGVSQSPRYKVAKRGQDVALRCDPISGHVSLFWYQQALGQGPEFLTYFQNEAQLDKSGLPSDRFFAERPEGSVSTLKIQRTQQEDSAVYLCASSPRPRGGSYNEQFFGPGTRLTVL.

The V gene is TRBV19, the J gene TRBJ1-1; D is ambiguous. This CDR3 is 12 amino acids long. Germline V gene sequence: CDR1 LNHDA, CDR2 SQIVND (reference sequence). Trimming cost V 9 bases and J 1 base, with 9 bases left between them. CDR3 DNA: TGTGCCAGGCACCGGGAGAACACTGAAGCTTTCTTT. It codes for CARHRENTEAFF. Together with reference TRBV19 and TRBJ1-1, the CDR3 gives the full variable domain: DGGITQSPKYLFRKEGQNVTLSCEQNLNHDAMYWYRQDPGQGLRLIYYSQIVNDFQKGDIAEGYSVSREKKESFPLTVTSAQKNPTAFYLCARHRENTEAFFGQGTRLTVV.

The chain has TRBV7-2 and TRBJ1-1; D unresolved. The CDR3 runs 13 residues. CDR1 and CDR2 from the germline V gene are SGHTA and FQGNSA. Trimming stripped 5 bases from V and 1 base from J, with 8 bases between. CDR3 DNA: TGTGCCAGCAGCCCCGTTTCGAACACTGAAGCTTTCTTT. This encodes CASSPVSNTEAFF.

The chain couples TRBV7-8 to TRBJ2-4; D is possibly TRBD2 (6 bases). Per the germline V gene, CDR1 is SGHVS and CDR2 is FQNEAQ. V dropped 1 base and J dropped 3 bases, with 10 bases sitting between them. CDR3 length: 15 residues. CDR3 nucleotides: TGTGCCAGCAGCTTAGGGAGGGGAGTCAAAAACATTCAGTACTTC. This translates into CASSLGRGVKNIQYF. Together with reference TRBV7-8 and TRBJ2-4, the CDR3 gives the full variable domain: GAGVSQSPRYKVAKRGQDVALRCDPISGHVSLFWYQQALGQGPEFLTYFQNEAQLDKSGLPSDRFFAERPEGSVSTLKIQRTQQEDSAVYLCASSLGRGVKNIQYFGAGTRLSVL.

This chain's CDR3 is CASMAGGPYQETQYF. The CDR3 DNA reads TGCGCCAGCATGGCGGGGGGACCGTACCAAGAGACCCAGTACTTC. The J gene is TRBJ2-5, the V gene TRBV5-1; TRBD2 agrees at 8 bases. J gave up 0 bases and V 6 bases, and 7 bases lay outside the gene matches. CDR3 size: 15 residues. Germline V gene sequence: CDR1 SGHRS, CDR2 YFSETQ. Using reference TRBV5-1 and TRBJ2-5 for the parts outside the CDR3, the full variable domain is KAGVTQTPRYLIKTRGQQVTLSCSPISGHRSVSWYQQTPGQGLQFLFEYFSETQRNKGNFPGRFSGRQFSNSRSEMNVSTLELGDSALYLCASMAGGPYQETQYFGPGTRLLVL.

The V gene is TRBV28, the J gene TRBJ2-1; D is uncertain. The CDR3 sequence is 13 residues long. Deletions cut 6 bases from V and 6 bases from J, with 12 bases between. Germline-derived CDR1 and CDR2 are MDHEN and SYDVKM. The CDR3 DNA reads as TGTGCCAGCAGCTTCGTATTAATCAATGAGCAGTTCTTC. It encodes CASSFVLINEQFF.

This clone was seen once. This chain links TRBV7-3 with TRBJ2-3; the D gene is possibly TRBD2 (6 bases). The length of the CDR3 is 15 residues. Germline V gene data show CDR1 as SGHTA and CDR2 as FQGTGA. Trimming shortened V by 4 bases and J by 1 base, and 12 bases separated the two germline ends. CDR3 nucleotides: TGTGCCAGCAGCTCAGGGAGGTTGGGCACAGATACGCAGTATTTT. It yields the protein CASSSGRLGTDTQYF. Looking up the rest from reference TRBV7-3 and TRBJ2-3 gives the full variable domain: GAGVSQTPSNKVTEKGKYVELRCDPISGHTALYWYRQSLGQGPEFLIYFQGTGAADDSGLPNDRFFAVRPEGSVSTLKIQRTERGDSAVYLCASSSGRLGTDTQYFGPGTRLTVL.

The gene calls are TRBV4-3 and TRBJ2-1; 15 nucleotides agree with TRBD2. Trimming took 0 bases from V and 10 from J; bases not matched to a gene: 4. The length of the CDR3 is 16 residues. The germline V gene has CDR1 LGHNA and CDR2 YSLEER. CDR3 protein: CASSQERTSGRDEQFF. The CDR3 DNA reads TGCGCCAGCAGCCAAGAACGGACTAGCGGGAGGGACGAGCAGTTCTTC.

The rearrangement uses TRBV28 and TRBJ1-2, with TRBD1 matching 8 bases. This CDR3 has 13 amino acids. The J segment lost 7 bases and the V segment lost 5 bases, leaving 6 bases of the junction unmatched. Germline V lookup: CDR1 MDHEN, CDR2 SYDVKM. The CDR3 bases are TGTGCCAGCAGTATAGGACAGGGTAGTGGCTACACCTTC. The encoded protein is CASSIGQGSGYTF.

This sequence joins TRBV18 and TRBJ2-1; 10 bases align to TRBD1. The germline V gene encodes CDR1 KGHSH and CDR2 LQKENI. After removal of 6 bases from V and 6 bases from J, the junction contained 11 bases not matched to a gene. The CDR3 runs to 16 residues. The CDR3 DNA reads TGTGCCAGCTCCCTACCCGGACAGGGGGATTTCAATGAGCAGTTCTTC. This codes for CASSLPGQGDFNEQFF. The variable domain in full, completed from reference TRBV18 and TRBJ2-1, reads NAGVMQNPRHLVRRRGQEARLRCSPMKGHSHVYWYRQLPEEGLKFMVYLQKENIIDESGMPKERFSAEFPKEGPSILRIQQVVRGDSAAYFCASSLPGQGDFNEQFFGPGTRLTVL.

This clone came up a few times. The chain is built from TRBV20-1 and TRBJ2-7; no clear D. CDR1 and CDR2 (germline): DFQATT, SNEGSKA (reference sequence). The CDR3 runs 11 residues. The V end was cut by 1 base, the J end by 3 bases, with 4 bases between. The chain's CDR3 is CSARAGYEQYF. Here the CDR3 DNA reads TGCAGTGCTAGAGCCGGCTACGAGCAGTACTTC.

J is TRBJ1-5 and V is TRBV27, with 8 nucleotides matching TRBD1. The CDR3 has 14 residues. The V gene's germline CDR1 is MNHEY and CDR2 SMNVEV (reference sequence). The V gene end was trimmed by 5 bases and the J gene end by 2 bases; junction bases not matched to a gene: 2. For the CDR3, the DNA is TGTGCCAGCAGTCCACAGGGGGGCAATCAGCCCCAGCATTTT. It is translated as CASSPQGGNQPQHF.

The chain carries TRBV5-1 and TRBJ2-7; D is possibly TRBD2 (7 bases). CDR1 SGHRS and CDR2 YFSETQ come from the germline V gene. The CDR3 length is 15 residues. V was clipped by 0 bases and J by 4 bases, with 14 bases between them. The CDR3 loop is CASSLVQGGEYEQYF. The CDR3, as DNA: TGCGCCAGCAGCTTGGTTCAAGGGGGGGAGTACGAGCAGTACTTC.

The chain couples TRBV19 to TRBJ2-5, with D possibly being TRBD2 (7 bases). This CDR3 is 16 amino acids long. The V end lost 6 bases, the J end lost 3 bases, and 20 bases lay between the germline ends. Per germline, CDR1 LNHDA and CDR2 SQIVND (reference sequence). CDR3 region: CASSLFWGGAKETQYF. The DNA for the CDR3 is TGTGCCAGTAGCCTCTTCTGGGGGGGGGCTAAAGAGACCCAGTACTTC.

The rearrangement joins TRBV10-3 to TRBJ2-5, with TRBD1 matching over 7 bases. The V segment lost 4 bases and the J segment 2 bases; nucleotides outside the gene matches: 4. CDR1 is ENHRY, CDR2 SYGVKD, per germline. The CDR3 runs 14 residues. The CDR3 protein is CAISGQGRQETQYF. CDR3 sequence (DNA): TGTGCCATCAGTGGACAGGGACGACAAGAGACCCAGTACTTC.

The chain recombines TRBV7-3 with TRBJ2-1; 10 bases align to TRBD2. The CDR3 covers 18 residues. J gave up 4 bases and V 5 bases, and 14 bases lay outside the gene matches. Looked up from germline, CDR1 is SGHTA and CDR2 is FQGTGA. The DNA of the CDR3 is TGTGCCAGCAGCCCTCCACCCTCAGCGGGAGGGCAGTACAATGAGCAGTTCTTC. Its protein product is CASSPPPSAGGQYNEQFF.